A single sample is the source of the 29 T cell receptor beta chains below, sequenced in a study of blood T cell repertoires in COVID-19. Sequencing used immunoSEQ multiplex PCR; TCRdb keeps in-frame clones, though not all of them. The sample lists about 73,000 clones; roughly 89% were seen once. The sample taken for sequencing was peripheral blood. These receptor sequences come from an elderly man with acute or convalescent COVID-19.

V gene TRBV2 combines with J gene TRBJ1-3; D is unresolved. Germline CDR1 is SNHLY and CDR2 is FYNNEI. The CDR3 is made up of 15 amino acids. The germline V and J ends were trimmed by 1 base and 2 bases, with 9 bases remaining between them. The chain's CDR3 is CASSEEWPAGNTIYF. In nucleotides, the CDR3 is TGTGCCAGCAGTGAAGAATGGCCAGCTGGAAACACCATATATTTT.

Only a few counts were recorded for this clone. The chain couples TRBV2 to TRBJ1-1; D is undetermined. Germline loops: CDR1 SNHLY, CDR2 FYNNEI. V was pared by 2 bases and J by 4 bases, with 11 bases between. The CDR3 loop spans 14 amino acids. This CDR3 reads CASSELRWSTEAFF. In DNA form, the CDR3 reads TGTGCCAGCAGTGAACTGAGGTGGAGCACTGAAGCTTTCTTT.

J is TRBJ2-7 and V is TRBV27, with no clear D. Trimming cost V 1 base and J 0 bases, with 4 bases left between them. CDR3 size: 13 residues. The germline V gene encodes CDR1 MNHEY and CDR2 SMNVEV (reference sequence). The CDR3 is CASSLFRSYEQYF. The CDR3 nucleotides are TGTGCCAGCAGTTTATTCCGCTCCTACGAGCAGTACTTC.

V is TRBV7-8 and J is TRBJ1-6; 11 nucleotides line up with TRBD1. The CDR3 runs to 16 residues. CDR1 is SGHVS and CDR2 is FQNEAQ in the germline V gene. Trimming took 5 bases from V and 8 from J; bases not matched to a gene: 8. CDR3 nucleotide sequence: TGTGCCAGCAGCCAAGATCGGACAGGGGGCGATTCACCCCTCCACTTT. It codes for CASSQDRTGGDSPLHF.

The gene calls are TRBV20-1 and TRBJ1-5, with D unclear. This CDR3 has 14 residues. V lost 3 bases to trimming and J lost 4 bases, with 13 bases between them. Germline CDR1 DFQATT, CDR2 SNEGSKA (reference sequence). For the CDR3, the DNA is TGCAGTGCTAGTGTACCCGGAGGGAATCAGCCCCAGCATTTT. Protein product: CSASVPGGNQPQHF.

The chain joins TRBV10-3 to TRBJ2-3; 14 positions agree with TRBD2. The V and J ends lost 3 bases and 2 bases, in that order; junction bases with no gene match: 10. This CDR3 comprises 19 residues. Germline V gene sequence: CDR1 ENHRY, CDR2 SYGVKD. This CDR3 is CAISDYGTSGGTPTDTQYF. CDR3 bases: TGTGCCATCAGTGACTACGGGACTAGCGGGGGCACACCCACAGATACGCAGTATTTT.

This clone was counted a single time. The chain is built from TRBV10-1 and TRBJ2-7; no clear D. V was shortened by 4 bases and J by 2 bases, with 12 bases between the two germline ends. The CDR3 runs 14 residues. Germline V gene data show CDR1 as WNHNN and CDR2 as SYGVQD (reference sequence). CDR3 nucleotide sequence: TGCGCCAGCAGTGCCTCCAGGTTCCCCTACGAGCAGTACTTC. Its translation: CASSASRFPYEQYF.

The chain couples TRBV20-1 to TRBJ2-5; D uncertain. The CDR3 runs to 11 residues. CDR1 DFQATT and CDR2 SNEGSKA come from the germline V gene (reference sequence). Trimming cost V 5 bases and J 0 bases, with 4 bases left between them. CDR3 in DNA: TGCAGTGCTGAGAACCAAGAGACCCAGTACTTC. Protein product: CSAENQETQYF.

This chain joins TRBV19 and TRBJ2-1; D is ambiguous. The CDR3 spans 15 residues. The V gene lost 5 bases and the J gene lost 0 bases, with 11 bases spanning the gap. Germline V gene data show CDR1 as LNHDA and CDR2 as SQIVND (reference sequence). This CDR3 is CASSETAFSYNEQFF. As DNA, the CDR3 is TGTGCCAGTAGTGAAACAGCCTTCTCCTACAATGAGCAGTTCTTC.

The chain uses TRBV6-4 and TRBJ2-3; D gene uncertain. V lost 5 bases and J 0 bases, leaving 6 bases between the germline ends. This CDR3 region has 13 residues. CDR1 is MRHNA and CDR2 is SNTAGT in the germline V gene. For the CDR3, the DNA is TGTGCCAGCAGTTACAGTAGCACAGATACGCAGTATTTT. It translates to CASSYSSTDTQYF.

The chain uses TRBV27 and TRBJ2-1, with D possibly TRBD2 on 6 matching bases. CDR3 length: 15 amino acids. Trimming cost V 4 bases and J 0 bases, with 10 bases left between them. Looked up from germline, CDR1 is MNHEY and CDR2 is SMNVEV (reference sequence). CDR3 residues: CASSSAGRSYNEQFF. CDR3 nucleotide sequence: TGTGCCAGCAGTTCGGCGGGACGCTCCTACAATGAGCAGTTCTTC.

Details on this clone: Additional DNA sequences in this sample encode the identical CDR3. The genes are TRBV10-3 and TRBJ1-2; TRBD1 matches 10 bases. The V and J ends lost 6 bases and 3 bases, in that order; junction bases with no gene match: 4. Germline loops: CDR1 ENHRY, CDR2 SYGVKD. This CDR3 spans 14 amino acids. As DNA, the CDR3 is TGTGCCATCAGCCTTGGACAGGGGGACTATGGCTACACCTTC. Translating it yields CAISLGQGDYGYTF.

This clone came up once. The CDR3 nucleotides are TGTGCCAGTAGTATTACCGGGACAGGGGTAATTGGAAACACCATATATTTT. As protein: CASSITGTGVIGNTIYF. The chain links TRBV19 to TRBJ1-3, with 10 bases that match TRBD1. Trimming removed 3 bases from V and 3 bases from J; junction bases left unmatched: 8. The CDR3 contains 17 residues. In germline, CDR1 is LNHDA, CDR2 SQIVND (reference sequence).

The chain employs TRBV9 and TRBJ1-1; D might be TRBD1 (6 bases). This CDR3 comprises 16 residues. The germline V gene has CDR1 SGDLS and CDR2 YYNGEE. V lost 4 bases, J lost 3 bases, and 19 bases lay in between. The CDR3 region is CASSRPGTRGDTEAFF. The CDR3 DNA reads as TGTGCCAGCAGCCGGCCCGGGACACGAGGGGACACTGAAGCTTTCTTT.

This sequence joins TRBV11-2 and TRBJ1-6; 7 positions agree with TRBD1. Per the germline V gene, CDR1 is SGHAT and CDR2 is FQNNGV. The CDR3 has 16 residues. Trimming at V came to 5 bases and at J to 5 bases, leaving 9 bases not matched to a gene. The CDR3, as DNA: TGTGCCAGCAGCGCCCGACAGGGACTCAATAATTCACCCCTCCACTTT. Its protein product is CASSARQGLNNSPLHF.

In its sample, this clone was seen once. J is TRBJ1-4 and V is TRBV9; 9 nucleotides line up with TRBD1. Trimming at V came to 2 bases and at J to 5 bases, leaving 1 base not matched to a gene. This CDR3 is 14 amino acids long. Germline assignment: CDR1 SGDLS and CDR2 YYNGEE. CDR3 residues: CASSVGQGNEKLFF. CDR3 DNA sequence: TGTGCCAGCAGCGTGGGACAGGGAAATGAAAAACTGTTTTTT.

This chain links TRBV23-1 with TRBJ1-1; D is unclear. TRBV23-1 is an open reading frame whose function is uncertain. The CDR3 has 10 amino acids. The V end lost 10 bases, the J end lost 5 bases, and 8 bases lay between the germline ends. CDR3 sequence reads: CATTLTEAFF. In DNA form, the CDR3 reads TGCGCCACCACCCTAACTGAAGCTTTCTTT.

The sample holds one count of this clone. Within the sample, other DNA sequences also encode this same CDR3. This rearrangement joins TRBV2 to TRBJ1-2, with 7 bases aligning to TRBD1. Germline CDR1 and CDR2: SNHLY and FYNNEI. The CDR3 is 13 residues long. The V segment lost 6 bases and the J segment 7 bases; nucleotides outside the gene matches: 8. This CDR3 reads CASRWTGAAGYTF. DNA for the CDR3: TGTGCCAGCAGATGGACAGGAGCAGCTGGCTACACCTTC. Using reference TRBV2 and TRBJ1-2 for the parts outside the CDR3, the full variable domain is EPEVTQTPSHQVTQMGQEVILRCVPISNHLYFYWYRQILGQKVEFLVSFYNNEISEKSEIFDDQFSVERPDGSNFTLKIRSTKLEDSAMYFCASRWTGAAGYTFGSGTRLTVV.

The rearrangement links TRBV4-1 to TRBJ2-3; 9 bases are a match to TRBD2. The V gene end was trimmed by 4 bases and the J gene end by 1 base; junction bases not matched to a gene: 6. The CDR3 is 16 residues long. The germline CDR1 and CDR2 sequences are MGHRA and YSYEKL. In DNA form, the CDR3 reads TGCGCCAGCAGCCGGGGCTCTAGCGGGGGCACAGATACGCAGTATTTT. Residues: CASSRGSSGGTDTQYF.

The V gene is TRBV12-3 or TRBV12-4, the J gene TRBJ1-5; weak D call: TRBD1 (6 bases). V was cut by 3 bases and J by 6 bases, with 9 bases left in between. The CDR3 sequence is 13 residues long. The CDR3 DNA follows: TGTGCCAGCAGTTTGGGGGCTGTTCAGCCCCAGCATTTT. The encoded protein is CASSLGAVQPQHF.

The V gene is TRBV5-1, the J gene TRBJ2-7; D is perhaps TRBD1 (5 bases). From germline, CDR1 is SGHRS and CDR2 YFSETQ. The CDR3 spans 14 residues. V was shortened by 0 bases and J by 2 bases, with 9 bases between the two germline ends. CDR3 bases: TGCGCCAGCAGCTTGGAATACAGGACCTACGAGCAGTACTTC. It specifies CASSLEYRTYEQYF.

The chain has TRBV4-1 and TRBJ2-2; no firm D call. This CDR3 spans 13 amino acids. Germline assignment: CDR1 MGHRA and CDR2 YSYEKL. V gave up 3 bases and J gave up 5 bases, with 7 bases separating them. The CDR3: CASSHGTTGELFF. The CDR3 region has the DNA TGCGCCAGCAGCCATGGTACTACCGGGGAGCTGTTTTTT.

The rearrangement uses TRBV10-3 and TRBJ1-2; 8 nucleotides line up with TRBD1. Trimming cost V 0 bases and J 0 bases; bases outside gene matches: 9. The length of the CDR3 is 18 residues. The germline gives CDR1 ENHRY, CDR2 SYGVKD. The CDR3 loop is CAISESAGGETANYGYTF. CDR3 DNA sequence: TGTGCCATCAGTGAGTCAGCAGGGGGCGAGACAGCTAACTATGGCTACACCTTC.

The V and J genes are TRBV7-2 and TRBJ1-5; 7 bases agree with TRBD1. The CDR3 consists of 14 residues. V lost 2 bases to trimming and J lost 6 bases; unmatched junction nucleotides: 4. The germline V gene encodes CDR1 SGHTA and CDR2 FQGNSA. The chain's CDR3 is CASSLTGVSQPQHF. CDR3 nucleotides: TGTGCCAGCAGCTTAACAGGGGTGAGTCAGCCCCAGCATTTT.

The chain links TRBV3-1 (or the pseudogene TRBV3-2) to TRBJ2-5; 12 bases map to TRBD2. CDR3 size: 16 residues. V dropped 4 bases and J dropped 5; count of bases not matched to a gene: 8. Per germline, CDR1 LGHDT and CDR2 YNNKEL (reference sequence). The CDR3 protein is CASSPRLAGVGETQYF. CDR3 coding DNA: TGTGCCAGCAGCCCCCGACTAGCGGGAGTCGGGGAGACCCAGTACTTC.

CDR3 DNA sequence: TGTGCCAGTAGTCGACTAGCGGGAGTCTCCTACGAGCAGTACTTC. It encodes CASSRLAGVSYEQYF. J is TRBJ2-7 and V is TRBV19, with 12 bases identical to TRBD2. Germline V gene sequence: CDR1 LNHDA, CDR2 SQIVND (reference sequence). Trimming took 5 bases from V and 0 from J; bases not matched to a gene: 2. This CDR3 contains 15 residues.

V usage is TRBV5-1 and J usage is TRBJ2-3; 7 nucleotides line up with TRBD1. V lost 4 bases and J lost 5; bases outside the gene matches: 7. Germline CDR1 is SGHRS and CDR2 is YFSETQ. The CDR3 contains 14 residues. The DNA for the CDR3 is TGCGCCAGCAGCCTGGACAGGTTACTAGATACGCAGTATTTT. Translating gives CASSLDRLLDTQYF.

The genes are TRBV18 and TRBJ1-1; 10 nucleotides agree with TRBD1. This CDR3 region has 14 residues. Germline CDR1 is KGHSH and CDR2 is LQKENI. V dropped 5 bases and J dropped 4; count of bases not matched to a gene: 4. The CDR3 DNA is TGTGCCAGCTCATTTGGACAGGGGGGCACTGAAGCTTTCTTT. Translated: CASSFGQGGTEAFF.

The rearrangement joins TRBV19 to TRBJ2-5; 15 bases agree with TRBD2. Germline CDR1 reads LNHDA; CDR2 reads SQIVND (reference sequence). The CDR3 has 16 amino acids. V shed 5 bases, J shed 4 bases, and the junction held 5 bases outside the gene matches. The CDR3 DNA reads TGTGCCAGTAGTTCGGGACTAGCGGGAGGAACAGAGACCCAGTACTTC. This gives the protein CASSSGLAGGTETQYF.